This is a list of T cell receptor beta chains from one sample in a study of OX40 agonist ivuxolimab in advanced cancers. Method: immunoSEQ multiplex PCR; TCRdb's copy keeps in-frame clones and lacks some. The sample lists 70,000 or so clones, about 90% occurring once. The sequences come from CD4+ or CD8+ T cells sorted from blood, collected in a trial of the OX40 agonist ivuxolimab. The receptors here all came from an adult with an advanced solid tumor such as melanoma, head and neck, liver or kidney cancer. CDR3s include the opening cysteine and the closing phenylalanine or tryptophan. The D gene is left open where the match is weak. Only part of the rows carry a size: once, few, many, or a class if the clone is expanded.

D gene,V gene,J gene,clone size,CDR3 protein,CDR3 DNA
NA,TRBV10-1,TRBJ1-4,few,CASSESGGSDEKLFF,TGCGCCAGCAGTGAGTCCGGGGGATCGGATGAAAAACTGTTTTTT
TRBD2,TRBV7-2,TRBJ2-7,NA,CASSPGRQRVEQYF,TGTGCCAGCAGCCCCGGGAGGCAAAGGGTCGAGCAGTACTTC
TRBD1,TRBV5-1,TRBJ2-2,NA,CASSGDRDYTGELFF,TGCGCCAGCAGCGGGGACAGGGACTACACCGGGGAGCTGTTTTTT
NA,TRBV7-2,TRBJ1-3,NA,CASTPEANSGNTIYF,TGTGCCAGCACGCCGGAAGCTAACTCTGGAAACACCATATATTTT
NA,TRBV9,TRBJ2-7,NA,CASSREGGTWANEQYF,TGTGCCAGCAGCCGCGAGGGCGGGACTTGGGCCAACGAGCAGTACTTC
NA,TRBV7-3,TRBJ2-2,NA,CASSLGFGELFF,TGTGCCAGCAGCTTGGGGTTCGGGGAGCTGTTTTTT
NA,TRBV28,TRBJ2-3,NA,CASSWGHLGSTDTQYF,TGTGCCAGCAGTTGGGGACACCTCGGAAGCACAGATACGCAGTATTTT
NA,TRBV7-9,TRBJ2-7,NA,CASSLALGDEQYF,TGTGCCAGCAGCTTAGCGCTGGGTGACGAGCAGTACTTC
NA,TRBV5-1,TRBJ2-1,NA,CASSFGVVEGEQFF,TGCGCCAGCAGCTTCGGGGTAGTGGAGGGTGAGCAGTTCTTC
NA,TRBV5-1,TRBJ2-7,once,CASSRGVTGTYEQYF,TGCGCCAGCAGCAGGGGAGTGACGGGGACCTACGAGCAGTACTTC
NA,TRBV7-6,TRBJ1-1,once,CASSPRPGPNTEAFF,TGTGCCAGCAGCCCAAGGCCAGGACCGAACACTGAAGCTTTCTTT
NA,TRBV15,TRBJ1-1,NA,CATGKGTAGGGAFF,TGTGCCACCGGCAAAGGAACAGCGGGGGGGGGAGCTTTCTTT
TRBD1,TRBV28,TRBJ2-7,NA,CASSLPGQGDEQYF,TGTGCCAGCAGCTTACCGGGACAGGGAGACGAGCAGTACTTC
NA,TRBV7-2,TRBJ2-5,NA,CASSSQGSGTQYF,TGTGCCAGCAGCTCTCAGGGGTCTGGGACCCAGTACTTC
NA,TRBV27,TRBJ1-2,NA,CASSSSGRSYGYTF,TGTGCCAGCAGTTCCTCAGGCCGGAGCTATGGCTACACCTTC
TRBD2,TRBV10-1,TRBJ2-1,once,CARLSGNSYNEQFF,TGCGCCCGATTAAGCGGGAATTCCTACAATGAGCAGTTCTTC
NA,TRBV13,TRBJ2-7,NA,CASSLGLVDLLTYEQYF,TGTGCCAGCAGCTTAGGCCTGGTAGATCTTCTCACCTACGAGCAGTACTTC
NA,TRBV27,TRBJ2-4,NA,CASSLKTPTSLVQNIQYF,TGTGCCAGCAGTTTAAAGACTCCGACTAGTTTAGTCCAAAACATTCAGTACTTC
NA,TRBV7-8,TRBJ2-6,NA,CASRITGSSGANVLTF,TGTGCCAGCAGAATTACAGGGAGCTCTGGGGCCAACGTCCTGACTTTC
NA,TRBV6-6,TRBJ1-5,NA,CASSYASGRVGQTQHF,TGTGCCAGCAGTTACGCTTCCGGCAGGGTGGGGCAGACCCAGCATTTT
TRBD1,TRBV6-5,TRBJ1-6,NA,CASRSGTGYNSPLHF,TGTGCCAGCAGATCCGGGACAGGGTATAATTCACCCCTCCACTTT
NA,TRBV5-4,TRBJ1-3,NA,CASSLEGALSGNTIYF,TGTGCCAGCAGCTTGGAAGGGGCCCTCTCTGGAAACACCATATATTTT
TRBD2,TRBV7-2,TRBJ2-5,once,CASSLGRSGRAETQYF,TGTGCCAGCAGCTTAGGGCGTAGCGGGAGGGCGGAGACCCAGTACTTC
TRBD2,TRBV19,TRBJ2-5,NA,CASSIRASGETQYF,TGTGCCAGTAGTATAAGGGCTAGCGGGGAGACCCAGTACTTC
NA,TRBV4-3,TRBJ1-4,NA,CASSHGRPLNEKLFF,TGCGCCAGCAGCCACGGACGCCCGCTTAATGAAAAACTGTTTTTT